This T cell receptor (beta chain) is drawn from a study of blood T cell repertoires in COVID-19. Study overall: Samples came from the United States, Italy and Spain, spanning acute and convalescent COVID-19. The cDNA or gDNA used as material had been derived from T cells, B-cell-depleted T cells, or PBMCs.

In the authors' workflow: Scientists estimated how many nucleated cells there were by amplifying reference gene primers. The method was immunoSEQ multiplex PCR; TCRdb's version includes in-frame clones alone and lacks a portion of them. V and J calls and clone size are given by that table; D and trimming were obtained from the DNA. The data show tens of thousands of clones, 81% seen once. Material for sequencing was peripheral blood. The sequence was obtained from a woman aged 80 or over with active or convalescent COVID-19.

CDR3 region: CASSVGTANNEQFF. The CDR3 coding sequence is TGTGCCAGCAGCGTCGGGACAGCCAACAATGAGCAGTTCTTC. The gene calls are TRBV7-8 and TRBJ2-1; the match to TRBD1 covers 7 bases. This CDR3 comprises 14 residues. With V trimmed by 5 bases and J by 5 bases, 6 bases remained unmatched. From germline, CDR1 is SGHVS and CDR2 FQNEAQ.